The sequence of this T cell receptor beta chain was determined in a study of cytomegalovirus exposure and HLA in healthy donors. Turning to this clone: Its antigen is not identified.

Amplification used 60 Vbeta primers and 13 Jbeta primers. Only in-frame clones appear in the TCRdb table, and some are missing; sequencing was by immunoSEQ multiplex PCR. The table shows about 150,000 clones, with about 85% occurring only once. Study-wide points: A classifier reportedly called cytomegalovirus status with high sensitivity and specificity.

V gave up 0 bases and J gave up 7 bases; unmatched junction bases: 4. This CDR3 is 15 amino acids long. Germline loops: CDR1 SGDLS, CDR2 YYNGEE. The chain couples TRBV9 to TRBJ1-6, with TRBD1 matching 7 bases. The receptor's source is a man aged 50 to 59 in good health and CMV-seropositive. Sequenced sample: PBMCs. CDR3 nucleotide sequence: TGTGCCAGCAGCGTAGGAGGGGGCGGCAATTCACCCCTCCACTTT. Its translation: CASSVGGGGNSPLHF.